This entry is about one TCR beta chain. The CDR3 runs to 15 residues. Germline CDR1 is ENHRY and CDR2 is SYGVKD. J gave up 5 bases and V 0 bases, and 5 bases lay outside the gene matches. These data belong to a study of blood T cell repertoires in COVID-19. For the study at large: Researchers got acute and convalescent COVID-19 samples from the United States, Italy and Spain. Sources were T cells, B-cell-depleted T cells, or PBMCs; the material itself was cDNA or gDNA.

The method was immunoSEQ multiplex PCR; TCRdb's version includes in-frame clones alone and lacks a portion of them. The profile shows hundreds of thousands of clones, 65% to 90% of them singletons. This chain connects TRBV10-3 to TRBJ1-2; 8 bases line up with TRBD1. This receptor was taken from a human donor in a cohort sampled during active COVID-19. The sequencing sample was made of peripheral blood. The CDR3 nucleotides are TGTGCCATCAGTGAGTCAGACAGGGGAAGATATGGCTACACCTTC. Protein: CAISESDRGRYGYTF.